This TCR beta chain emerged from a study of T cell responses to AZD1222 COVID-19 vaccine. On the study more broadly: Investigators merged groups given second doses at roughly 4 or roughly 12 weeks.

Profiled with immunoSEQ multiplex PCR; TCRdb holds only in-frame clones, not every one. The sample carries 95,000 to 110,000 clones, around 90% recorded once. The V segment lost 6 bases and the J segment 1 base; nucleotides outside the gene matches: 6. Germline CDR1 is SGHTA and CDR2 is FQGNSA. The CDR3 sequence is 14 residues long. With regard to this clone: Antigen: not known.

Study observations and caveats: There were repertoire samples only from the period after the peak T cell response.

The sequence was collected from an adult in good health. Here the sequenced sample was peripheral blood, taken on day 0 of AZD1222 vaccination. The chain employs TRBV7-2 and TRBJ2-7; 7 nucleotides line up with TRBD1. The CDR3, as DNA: TGTGCCAGCAGTATAAGACAGGGTTCCTACGAGCAGTACTTC. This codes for CASSIRQGSYEQYF. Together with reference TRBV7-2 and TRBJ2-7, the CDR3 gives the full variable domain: GAGVSQSPSNKVTEKGKDVELRCDPISGHTALYWYRQSLGQGLEFLIYFQGNSAPDKSGLPSDRFSAERTGGSVSTLTIQRTQQEDSAVYLCASSIRQGSYEQYFGPGTRLTVT.